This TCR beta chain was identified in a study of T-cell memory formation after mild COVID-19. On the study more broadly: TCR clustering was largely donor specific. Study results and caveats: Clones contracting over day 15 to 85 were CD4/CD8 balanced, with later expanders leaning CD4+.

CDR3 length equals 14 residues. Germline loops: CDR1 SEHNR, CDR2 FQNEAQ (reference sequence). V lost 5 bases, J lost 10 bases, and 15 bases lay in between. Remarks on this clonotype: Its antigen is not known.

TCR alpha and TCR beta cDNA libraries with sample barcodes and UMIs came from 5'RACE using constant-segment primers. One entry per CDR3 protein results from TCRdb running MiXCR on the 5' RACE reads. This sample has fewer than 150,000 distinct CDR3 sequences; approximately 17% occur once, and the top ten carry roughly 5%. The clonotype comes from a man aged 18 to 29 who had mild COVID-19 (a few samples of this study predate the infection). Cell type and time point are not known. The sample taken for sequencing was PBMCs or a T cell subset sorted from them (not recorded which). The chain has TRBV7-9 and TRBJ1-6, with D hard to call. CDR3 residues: CASSVTRVGSPLHF. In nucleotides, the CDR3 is TGTGCCAGCAGCGTGACAAGGGTAGGCTCACCCCTCCACTTT.